The 20 T cell receptor beta chains below were found in one sample sequenced in a study of T cells in Graves' hyperthyroidism and ophthalmopathy. RNA transcripts were the template for amplifying TCR beta CDR3 regions. When the TCR CDR3 underwent first-round RT-PCR, the HTBI primer set was used. Using its own MiXCR run on the multiplex PCR reads, TCRdb lists one record per CDR3 protein. The sample lists 700,000 or so distinct CDR3 sequences; roughly 17% were seen once. The sequenced sample was blood. These receptors were obtained from a man younger than 30 with Graves' hyperthyroidism.

This clonotype has ten or more counts. The chain links TRBV2 to TRBJ2-2; 8 bases are a match to TRBD2. The ends lost 4 bases at V and 2 bases at J; junction bases unmatched: 3. The CDR3 sequence is 15 residues long. Germline V gene data show CDR1 as SNHLY and CDR2 as FYNNEI. The CDR3 nucleotides read TGTGCCAGCAGTGGTCTAGCGGGTAACACCGGGGAGCTGTTTTTT. Translation: CASSGLAGNTGELFF.

There are many counts of this clonotype. The chain recombines TRBV12-5 with TRBJ2-2; the D gene is possibly TRBD1 (5 bases). Trimming cost V 0 bases and J 4 bases, with 21 bases left between them. The CDR3 length is 19 residues. Germline assignment: CDR1 LGHNT and CDR2 FRNRAP. CDR3 coding DNA: TGTGCTAGTGGTTTGGTACCCTCAATGACAGAGACATTCACCGGGGAGCTGTTTTTT. Its protein is CASGLVPSMTETFTGELFF.

The chain links TRBV7-2 to TRBJ1-2; weak D call: TRBD1 (6 bases). This CDR3 region has 15 residues. V dropped 1 base and J dropped 4 bases, with 13 bases sitting between them. CDR1 SGHTA and CDR2 FQGNSA come from the germline V gene. CDR3: CASSLGAGAFYGYTF. In nucleotides, the CDR3 is TGTGCCAGCAGCTTAGGGGCAGGGGCATTCTATGGCTACACCTTC.

This clonotype has at least ten counts. This rearrangement joins TRBV7-9 to TRBJ2-7; maybe TRBD1 (6 bases). V was cut by 6 bases and J by 6 bases, with 18 bases left in between. The CDR3 loop spans 14 amino acids. Germline CDR1 is SEHNR and CDR2 is FQNEAQ (reference sequence). DNA of the CDR3: TGTGCCAGCAGTACCGGGACATTAAACGGCGAGCAGTACTTC. This gives the protein CASSTGTLNGEQYF. The variable domain in full, with the rest retrieved from reference TRBV7-9 and TRBJ2-7, is DTGVSQNPRHKITKRGQNVTFRCDPISEHNRLYWYRQTLGQGPEFLTYFQNEAQLEKSRLLSDRFSAERPKGSFSTLEIQRTEQGDSAMYLCASSTGTLNGEQYFGPGTRLTVT.

This clonotype was recorded at least ten times. The CDR3 reads CASRSVANEKLFF. As DNA, the CDR3 is TGTGCCAGCAGGTCCGTCGCTAATGAAAAACTGTTTTTT. The rearrangement uses TRBV2 and TRBJ1-4; no clear D gene. The CDR3 has 13 residues. Germline CDR1 and CDR2: SNHLY and FYNNEI. Trimming pared 6 bases from V and 3 bases from J, leaving 8 bases between.

The rearrangement uses TRBV5-1 and TRBJ1-2; D is uncertain. This CDR3 is built from 13 residues. Germline CDR1 SGHRS, CDR2 YFSETQ. The ends were cut back, 0 bases at V and 2 bases at J, with 5 bases in the middle. This chain's CDR3 is CASSLVSNYGYTF. In DNA, the CDR3 is TGCGCCAGCAGCTTGGTGTCCAACTATGGCTACACCTTC.

The sample holds a few counts of this clonotype. V and J are TRBV6-2 or TRBV6-3 and TRBJ2-5; the match to TRBD2 covers 7 bases. The CDR3 is 14 amino acids. The V segment lost 8 bases and the J segment 2 bases; nucleotides outside the gene matches: 8. Germline V gene lookup returns CDR1 MNHEY and CDR2 SVGEGT. CDR3 bases: TGTGCCAGCCTCACGGGGGGAAAACAAGAGACCCAGTACTTC. This sequence encodes CASLTGGKQETQYF.

This clonotype has a handful of counts. A much larger clone is a single base away; this may be a read error. This rearrangement joins TRBV12-3 or TRBV12-4 to TRBJ2-1; 10 bases are a match to TRBD2. The CDR3 is 15 amino acids. The CDR3 region is CTSSLLAGVLNEQFF. The CDR3 nucleotides read TGTACCAGCAGTTTGCTAGCGGGAGTTCTCAATGAGCAGTTCTTC.

In its sample, this clonotype was seen many times. The V call is TRBV6-2 or TRBV6-3, the J call TRBJ2-7; tentative D call: TRBD1 (6 bases). Germline V gene lookup returns CDR1 MNHEY and CDR2 SVGEGT. The CDR3 spans 17 residues. Deletions cut 0 bases from V and 3 bases from J, with 18 bases between. CDR3 loop: CASSYSRVRGHFYEQYF. Here the CDR3 DNA reads TGTGCCAGCAGTTACTCGAGAGTAAGGGGACACTTCTACGAGCAGTACTTC.

This clonotype appeared many times. The rearrangement joins TRBV30 to TRBJ1-2; 7 nucleotides match TRBD1. This CDR3 is 13 amino acids long. After removal of 0 bases from V and 8 bases from J, the junction contained 6 bases not matched to a gene. Germline CDR1 GTSNPN, CDR2 SVGIG (reference sequence). Written as DNA, the CDR3 is TGTGCCTGGAGTGTACAAGGGGGCCGGGGCTACACCTTC. Protein sequence: CAWSVQGGRGYTF.

This chain uses TRBV7-8 with TRBJ2-5; the D gene is possibly TRBD1 (5 bases). Trimming removed 5 bases from V and 1 base from J, with 8 bases in between. The CDR3 runs to 13 residues. In germline, CDR1 is SGHVS, CDR2 FQNEAQ. This CDR3 is CASSEDIQETQYF. The CDR3 nucleotides read TGTGCCAGCAGCGAGGACATCCAAGAGACCCAGTACTTC.

This clonotype has ten or more counts. The chain is built from TRBV12-3 or TRBV12-4 and TRBJ2-5, with 7 bases lining up with TRBD2. The CDR3 sequence is 14 residues long. The J segment lost 5 bases and the V segment lost 3 bases, leaving 6 bases of the junction unmatched. CDR3 in amino acids: CASSLSWEGETQYF. CDR3 DNA sequence: TGTGCCAGCAGTTTGTCTTGGGAGGGGGAGACCCAGTACTTC.

This sequence joins TRBV29-1 and TRBJ2-5, with D uncertain. Looked up from germline, CDR1 is SQVTM and CDR2 is ANQGSEA. The CDR3 is made up of 14 amino acids. V lost 5 bases and J lost 3, with 16 bases in between. Here the CDR3 reads CSVSNVRRKETQYF. The DNA for the CDR3 is TGCAGCGTTTCTAACGTCAGGCGTAAAGAGACCCAGTACTTC.

This clonotype was counted a few times. The chain links TRBV28 to TRBJ1-2, with a tentative D call TRBD1 (5 bases). Germline lookup yields CDR1 MDHEN and CDR2 SYDVKM. This CDR3 is built from 15 residues. Trimming pared 5 bases from V and 5 bases from J, leaving 18 bases between. CDR3 nucleotide sequence: TGTGCCAGCAGTCCCGGGGGGACTGTTTTTTATGGCTACACCTTC. This gives the protein CASSPGGTVFYGYTF.

This clonotype showed up many times. A much more abundant neighbour one base away suggests this may be a read error. The chain recombines TRBV28 with TRBJ2-7, with unresolved D. V lost 5 bases and J 2 bases, leaving 4 bases between the germline ends. The CDR3 runs to 11 residues. Per germline, CDR1 MDHEN and CDR2 SYDVKM. The CDR3 bases are TGTGCCAGCAGTACGGCCTACGAGCAGTACTTC. Protein: CASSTAYEQYF.

This clonotype was detected many times. This rearrangement joins TRBV6-2 or TRBV6-3 to TRBJ2-7; TRBD1 matches 7 bases. The germline gives CDR1 MNHEY, CDR2 SVGEGT. V shed 0 bases and J 2 bases; nucleotides not matched to a gene: 4. The CDR3 consists of 15 residues. The CDR3 is CASSYSTGFAYEQYF. For the CDR3, the DNA is TGTGCCAGCAGTTACTCGACAGGGTTCGCCTACGAGCAGTACTTC.

This chain joins TRBV28 and TRBJ2-1; 14 bases agree with TRBD2. The CDR3 has 17 residues. After removal of 2 bases from V and 8 bases from J, the junction contained 8 bases not matched to a gene. The germline V gene encodes CDR1 MDHEN and CDR2 SYDVKM. The CDR3 reads CASSLPGTSGRIDEQFF. The CDR3 DNA follows: TGTGCCAGCAGTTTACCCGGGACTAGCGGGAGAATTGATGAGCAGTTCTTC.

The rearrangement uses TRBV10-3 and TRBJ2-6, with a weak D call TRBD1 (6 bases). This CDR3 has 16 amino acids. Trimming stripped 11 bases from V and 2 bases from J, with 19 bases between. Per germline, CDR1 ENHRY and CDR2 SYGVKD. The CDR3 here is CAVNREPRPGANVLTF. Written as DNA, the CDR3 is TGTGCCGTAAACAGGGAACCCCGCCCTGGGGCCAACGTCCTGACTTTC.

Only a few counts were recorded for this clonotype. As DNA, the CDR3 is TGTGCCAGCAGCGTAGAGGACAGGCGGACTGAAGCTTTCTTT. It is translated as CASSVEDRRTEAFF. The chain employs TRBV9 and TRBJ1-1, with 7 bases matching TRBD1. The CDR3 runs 14 residues. The junction had 4 bases not matched to a gene; V was cut back by 0 bases and J by 5 bases. The V gene's germline CDR1 is SGDLS and CDR2 YYNGEE.

In this sample, this clonotype turned up many times. The chain links TRBV5-1 to TRBJ2-1, with TRBD2 identical over 7 bases. In germline, CDR1 is SGHRS, CDR2 YFSETQ. After removal of 3 bases from V and 8 bases from J, the junction contained 8 bases not matched to a gene. The CDR3 totals 14 residues. The CDR3 DNA reads as TGCGCCAGCAGCTCAAGCGGGACCAAGGATGAGCAGTTCTTC. Its protein is CASSSSGTKDEQFF.